This T cell receptor beta chain was identified in a study of shared clonotypes between healthy human individuals. The overall study: Sampling drew on donors who were a couple of women and three men aged 18 to 49.

Germline lookup yields CDR1 SGHAT and CDR2 FQNNGV. The CDR3 totals 16 residues. The junction had 8 bases not matched to a gene; V was cut back by 5 bases and J by 4 bases. All donors qualified as healthy HIV-negative adults and had experienced no recent acute infections or vaccinations. Here immunoSEQ multiplex PCR was the method, and the copy in TCRdb shows in-frame clones only, minus some. The table shows roughly 500,000 clones, with 79% occurring only once. Source material: PBMCs. This receptor was taken from a woman between 40 and 50 years old in good health. Some clones in this sample may be carry-over from other donors' samples. The rearrangement links TRBV11-2 to TRBJ2-1; 10 bases are a match to TRBD2. CDR3 sequence reads: CASSLGGLATYNEQFF. As DNA, the CDR3 is TGTGCCAGCAGCCTCGGGGGACTAGCGACTTACAATGAGCAGTTCTTC.